This T cell receptor beta chain was recorded in a study of OX40 agonist ivuxolimab in advanced cancers. Generated by immunoSEQ multiplex PCR, the TCRdb table keeps only in-frame clones and is missing some. The sample lists about 72,000 clones; about 88% were seen once. This CDR3 is built from 15 residues. Trimming left V 6 bases short and J 1 base short, with 13 bases between. The germline V gene encodes CDR1 MNHNY and CDR2 SVGAGI (reference sequence). The study's findings and limits: The authors also found low normalized T-cell clonal expansion in some nonresponders. Circulating CD4+ and CD8+ T cells showed clonal expansion by week 6 at 0.1 to 3.0 mg/kg.

On this clone: Its matching antigen is unknown.

The sequencing used CD4+ or CD8+ T cells sorted from blood, collected in a trial of the OX40 agonist ivuxolimab. The TCR sequence derives from an adult with an advanced solid tumor such as melanoma, head and neck, liver or kidney cancer. The gene calls are TRBV6-6 and TRBJ1-5, with D maybe TRBD1 (6 bases). CDR3 sequence reads: CASREQGTSNQPQHF. The CDR3, as DNA: TGTGCCAGCAGAGAACAGGGAACGAGCAATCAGCCCCAGCATTTT.